This TCR beta chain emerged from a study of blood T cells in healthy people across ages. General study findings and limits: In the absence of known donor CMV status, changes in expanded clonotypes were possibly confounded.

Sample-barcoded 5' priming and a J-beta primer mix drove a second PCR of roughly 6 to 12 cycles. Every cDNA molecule bore a tag from a template-switch adaptor containing 12 random nucleotides. TCRdb reprocessed the 5' RACE reads via MiXCR and lists one record per CDR3 protein. The sample lists 1.5 million to 2 million distinct CDR3 sequences, 28% occurring once. Drawing of peripheral blood yielded about 10 milliliters from each donor. With regard to this clonotype: What it binds is not known.

This sequence was found in a woman aged 25 to 39 in good health. The sample consisted of blood.

The CDR3 is CSPRTERTEAFF. The CDR3 DNA follows: TGCAGCCCGCGGACAGAAAGGACTGAAGCTTTCTTT. The V call is TRBV29-1, the J call TRBJ1-1; D might be TRBD1 (6 bases). This CDR3 region has 12 residues. Trimming stripped 8 bases from V and 5 bases from J, with 15 bases between. Germline-derived CDR1 and CDR2 are SQVTM and ANQGSEA. The full variable domain, rest sourced from reference TRBV29-1 and TRBJ1-1, is SAVISQKPSRDICQRGTSLTIQCQVDSQVTMMFWYRQQPGQSLTLIATANQGSEATYESGFVIDKFPISRPNLTFSTLTVSNMSPEDSSIYLCSPRTERTEAFFGQGTRLTVV.